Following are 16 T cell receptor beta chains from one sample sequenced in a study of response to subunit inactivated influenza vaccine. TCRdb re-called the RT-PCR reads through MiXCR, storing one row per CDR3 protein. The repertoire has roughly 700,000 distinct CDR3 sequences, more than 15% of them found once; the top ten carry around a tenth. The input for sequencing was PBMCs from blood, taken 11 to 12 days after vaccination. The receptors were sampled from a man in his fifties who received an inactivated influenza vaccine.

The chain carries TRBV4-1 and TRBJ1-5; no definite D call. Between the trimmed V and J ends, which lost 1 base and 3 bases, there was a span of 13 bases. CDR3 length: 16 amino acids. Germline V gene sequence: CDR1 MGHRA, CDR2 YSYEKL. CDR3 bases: TGCGCCAGCAGCCAAGTCCCTGCCCGTATCAATCAGCCCCAGCATTTT. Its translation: CASSQVPARINQPQHF.

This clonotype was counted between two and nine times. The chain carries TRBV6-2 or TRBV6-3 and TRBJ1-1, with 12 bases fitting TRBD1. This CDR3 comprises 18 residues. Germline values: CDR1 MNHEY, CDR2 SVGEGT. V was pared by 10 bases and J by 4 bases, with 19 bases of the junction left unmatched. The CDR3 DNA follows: TGTGCCAACAGCCCACTCTCGGGACAGGGGGCGCGGGGCACTGAAGCTTTCTTT. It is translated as CANSPLSGQGARGTEAFF.

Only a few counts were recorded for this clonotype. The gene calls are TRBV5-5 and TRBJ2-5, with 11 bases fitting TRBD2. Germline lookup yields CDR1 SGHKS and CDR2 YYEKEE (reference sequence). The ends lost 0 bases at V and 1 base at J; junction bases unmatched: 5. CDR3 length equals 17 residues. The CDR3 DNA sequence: TGTGCCAGCAGCTTGGGCAAGACTAGCGGGGTCCAAGAGACCCAGTACTTC. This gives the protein CASSLGKTSGVQETQYF.

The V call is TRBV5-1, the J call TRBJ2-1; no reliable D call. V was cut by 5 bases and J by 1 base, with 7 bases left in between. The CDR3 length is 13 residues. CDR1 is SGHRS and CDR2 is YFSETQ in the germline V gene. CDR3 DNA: TGCGCCAGCAGAGTGGGGTCCTACAATGAGCAGTTCTTC. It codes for CASRVGSYNEQFF.

The CDR3 spells CASTKQASFTYEQYF. CDR3 DNA sequence: TGTGCCAGCACCAAACAGGCGTCTTTTACCTACGAGCAGTACTTC. J is TRBJ2-7 and V is TRBV3-2; the table assigns TRBD1, which was not confirmed against the DNA. TRBV3-2 has pseudogene status. The CDR3 consists of 15 residues.

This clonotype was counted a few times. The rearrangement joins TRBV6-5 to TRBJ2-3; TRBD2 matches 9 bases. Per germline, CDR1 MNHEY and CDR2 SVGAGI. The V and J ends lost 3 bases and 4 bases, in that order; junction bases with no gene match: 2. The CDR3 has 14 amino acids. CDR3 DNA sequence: TGTGCCAGCAGTTATAGCGGGAGTGCAGATACGCAGTATTTT. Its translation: CASSYSGSADTQYF.

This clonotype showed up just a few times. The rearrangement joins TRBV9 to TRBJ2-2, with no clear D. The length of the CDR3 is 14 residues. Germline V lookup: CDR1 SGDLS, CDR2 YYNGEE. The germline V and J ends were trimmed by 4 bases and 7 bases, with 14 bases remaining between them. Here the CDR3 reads CASSPRVLGGELFF. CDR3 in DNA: TGTGCCAGCAGCCCCCGGGTCCTAGGCGGGGAGCTGTTTTTT.

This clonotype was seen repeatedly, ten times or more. The CDR3, as DNA: TGCAGTGCTAGGGCAGTGACAGGGCGGAATTCACCCCTCCACTTT. This gives the protein CSARAVTGRNSPLHF. The V and J genes are TRBV20-1 and TRBJ1-6, with 7 bases aligning to TRBD1. The CDR3 length is 15 residues. Per the germline V gene, CDR1 is DFQATT and CDR2 is SNEGSKA (reference sequence). V trimming: 3 bases; J trimming: 7 bases; junction bases outside the gene matches: 9.

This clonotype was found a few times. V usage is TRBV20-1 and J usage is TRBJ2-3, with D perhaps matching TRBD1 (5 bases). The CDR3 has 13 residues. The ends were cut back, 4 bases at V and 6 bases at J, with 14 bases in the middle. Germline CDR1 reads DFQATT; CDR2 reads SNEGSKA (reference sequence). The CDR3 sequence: CSATRFRVDTQYF. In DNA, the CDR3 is TGCAGTGCTACACGCTTCAGGGTGGATACGCAGTATTTT.

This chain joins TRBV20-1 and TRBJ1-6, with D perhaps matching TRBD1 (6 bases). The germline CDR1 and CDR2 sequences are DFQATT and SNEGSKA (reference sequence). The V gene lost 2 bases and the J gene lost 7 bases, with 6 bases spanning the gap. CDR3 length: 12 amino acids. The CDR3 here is CSARRGNSPLHF. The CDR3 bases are TGCAGTGCTAGAAGGGGGAATTCACCCCTCCACTTT.

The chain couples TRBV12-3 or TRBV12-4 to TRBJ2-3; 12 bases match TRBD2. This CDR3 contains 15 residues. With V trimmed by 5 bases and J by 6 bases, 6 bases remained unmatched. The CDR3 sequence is CASSRLAGALDTQYF. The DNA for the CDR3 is TGTGCCAGCAGTCGACTAGCGGGGGCATTGGATACGCAGTATTTT.

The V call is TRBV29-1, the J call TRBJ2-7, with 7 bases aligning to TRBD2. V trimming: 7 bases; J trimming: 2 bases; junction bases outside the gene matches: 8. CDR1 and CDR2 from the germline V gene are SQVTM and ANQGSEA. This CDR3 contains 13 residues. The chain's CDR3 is CSASSGWTYEQYF. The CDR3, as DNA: TGCAGCGCCAGTAGCGGGTGGACCTACGAGCAGTACTTC.

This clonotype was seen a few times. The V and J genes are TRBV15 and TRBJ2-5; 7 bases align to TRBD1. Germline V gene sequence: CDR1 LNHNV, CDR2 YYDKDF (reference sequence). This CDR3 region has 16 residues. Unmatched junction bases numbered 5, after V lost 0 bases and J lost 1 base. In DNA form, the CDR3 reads TGTGCCACCAGCAGAGATTTGGGACAGTTCCAAGAGACCCAGTACTTC. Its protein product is CATSRDLGQFQETQYF.

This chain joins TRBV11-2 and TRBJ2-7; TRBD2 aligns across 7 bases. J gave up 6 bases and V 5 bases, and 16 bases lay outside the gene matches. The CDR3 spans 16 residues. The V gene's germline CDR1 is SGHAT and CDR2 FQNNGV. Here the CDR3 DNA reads TGTGCCAGCAGCCCCTCGGGGGGTCACTCTTCCAGCGAGCAGTACTTC. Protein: CASSPSGGHSSSEQYF. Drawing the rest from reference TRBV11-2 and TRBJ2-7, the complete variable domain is EAGVAQSPRYKIIEKRQSVAFWCNPISGHATLYWYQQILGQGPKLLIQFQNNGVVDDSQLPKDRFSAERLKGVDSTLKIQPAKLEDSAVYLCASSPSGGHSSSEQYFGPGTRLTVT.

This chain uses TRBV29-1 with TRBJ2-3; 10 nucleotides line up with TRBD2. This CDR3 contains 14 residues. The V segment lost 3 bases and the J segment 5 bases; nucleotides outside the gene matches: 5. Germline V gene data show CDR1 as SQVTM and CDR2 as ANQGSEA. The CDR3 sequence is CSVEWGLAIDTQYF. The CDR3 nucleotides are TGCAGCGTTGAGTGGGGACTAGCGATAGATACGCAGTATTTT.

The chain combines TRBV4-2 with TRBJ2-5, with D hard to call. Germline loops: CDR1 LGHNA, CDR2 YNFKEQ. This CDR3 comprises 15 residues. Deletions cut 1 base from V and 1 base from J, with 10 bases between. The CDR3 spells CASSQGVLGQETQYF. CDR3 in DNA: TGTGCCAGCAGCCAAGGGGTTCTAGGCCAAGAGACCCAGTACTTC.